These T cell receptor beta chains were read from a single sample in a study of CD8 T cells in Susac syndrome. TCRdb recomputed calls from the immunoSEQ multiplex PCR reads with MiXCR, one row per CDR3 protein. The sample has 150,000 to 200,000 distinct CDR3 sequences, about 94% seen once. The sequenced sample consisted of CD4+ T cells from PBMCs. These receptors were obtained from a human donor in good health. CDR3s leave out the opening cysteine and the closing phenylalanine or tryptophan. Each record gives: D gene, V gene, CDR3 protein. A D gene is named only where the DNA matches it firmly.

D gene: TRBD1; V gene: TRBV20-1; CDR3 protein: SAWDRGTDTQY
D gene: .; V gene: TRBV3-1; CDR3 protein: ASSIKSSGEQY
D gene: TRBD1; V gene: TRBV7-2; CDR3 protein: ASSPVGGRNSPLH
D gene: .; V gene: TRBV7-2; CDR3 protein: ASSGGRKGSPLH
D gene: .; V gene: TRBV20-1; CDR3 protein: SASKPGANVLT
D gene: .; V gene: TRBV27; CDR3 protein: ASSSSGIGTQY
D gene: .; V gene: TRBV6-2/TRBV6-3; CDR3 protein: ASSLDFASYNEQF
D gene: .; V gene: TRBV6-2/TRBV6-3; CDR3 protein: ASSYLAYGYT
D gene: .; V gene: TRBV18; CDR3 protein: ASATLNTEAF
D gene: .; V gene: TRBV7-2; CDR3 protein: ASSSSRNTEAF
D gene: .; V gene: TRBV24-1; CDR3 protein: ATSDDAETQY
D gene: .; V gene: TRBV4-1; CDR3 protein: ASSQHTGNTEAF
D gene: .; V gene: TRBV20-1; CDR3 protein: SAPEGGSYGYT
D gene: .; V gene: TRBV3-1; CDR3 protein: ASSQQLPGANVLT
D gene: TRBD1; V gene: TRBV7-2; CDR3 protein: ASSSTTGGRGETQY
D gene: TRBD2; V gene: TRBV20-1; CDR3 protein: SARLAGGRSEQF
D gene: .; V gene: TRBV29-1; CDR3 protein: SVERMVTGELF
D gene: .; V gene: TRBV10-3; CDR3 protein: AISESRSETQY
D gene: .; V gene: TRBV4-3; CDR3 protein: ASSQDGFTGHETQY
D gene: .; V gene: TRBV12-3/TRBV12-4; CDR3 protein: ASRRGHLNTEAF
D gene: TRBD1; V gene: TRBV27; CDR3 protein: ASSYRDSYEQY
D gene: .; V gene: TRBV5-1; CDR3 protein: ASSSGQTPDGYT
D gene: .; V gene: TRBV12-3/TRBV12-4; CDR3 protein: ASSPAGRTYEQY
D gene: .; V gene: TRBV24-1; CDR3 protein: ATSDLRVGLKQF
D gene: .; V gene: TRBV19; CDR3 protein: ASSIDDSQRGAQY
D gene: TRBD1; V gene: TRBV2; CDR3 protein: ASGGTANYGYT
D gene: .; V gene: TRBV5-1; CDR3 protein: ASSLERHTGELF
D gene: .; V gene: TRBV7-2; CDR3 protein: ASRINQGSYEQF
D gene: TRBD1; V gene: TRBV25-1; CDR3 protein: ASSQTGREQPQH
D gene: .; V gene: TRBV7-3; CDR3 protein: ASSAGLYNEQF
D gene: TRBD2; V gene: TRBV7-2; CDR3 protein: ASSLETSFEQF
D gene: TRBD1; V gene: TRBV29-1; CDR3 protein: SVRTGGAF
D gene: .; V gene: TRBV3-1; CDR3 protein: ASSQGVRASEQY
D gene: .; V gene: TRBV20-1; CDR3 protein: SAPQGGGTDTQY
D gene: .; V gene: TRBV29-1; CDR3 protein: SAESNYGYT
D gene: .; V gene: TRBV12-3/TRBV12-4; CDR3 protein: ASSLKGLSDNEQF
D gene: TRBD2; V gene: TRBV7-2; CDR3 protein: ASSLATSGGAYIQY
D gene: TRBD1; V gene: TRBV29-1; CDR3 protein: SAWEGQGYEQY
D gene: .; V gene: TRBV20-1; CDR3 protein: SARDGTGGHGELF
D gene: .; V gene: TRBV3-1; CDR3 protein: ASSHQGRGNTIY
D gene: TRBD1; V gene: TRBV19; CDR3 protein: ASSDRGGGNQPQH
D gene: .; V gene: TRBV19; CDR3 protein: ASSSRGSSYEQY
D gene: TRBD1; V gene: TRBV7-6; CDR3 protein: ASNSVATGVYEQY
D gene: .; V gene: TRBV10-3; CDR3 protein: AIRTTELGGDTQY
D gene: .; V gene: TRBV29-1; CDR3 protein: SVGAGEDTEAF
D gene: .; V gene: TRBV30; CDR3 protein: AWTLPLRGSLYGYT
D gene: TRBD1; V gene: TRBV7-2; CDR3 protein: ASSLAGTGFGNEQF
D gene: .; V gene: TRBV12-3/TRBV12-4; CDR3 protein: ASSFGGPGNQPQH
D gene: .; V gene: TRBV7-6; CDR3 protein: ASSLGTGTISGNTIY
D gene: TRBD1; V gene: TRBV28; CDR3 protein: ASRDYGQGDVETQY
D gene: TRBD2; V gene: TRBV20-1; CDR3 protein: SARDGGLASYEQY
D gene: TRBD1; V gene: TRBV29-1; CDR3 protein: SVEPGQGYYGYT
D gene: TRBD1; V gene: TRBV24-1; CDR3 protein: ATSDQTGTANTGELF
D gene: .; V gene: TRBV7-2; CDR3 protein: ASSFRDGDTYNEQF